The clone carrying this T cell receptor (beta chain) occurred many times. TCRdb reanalysed the 5' RACE reads using MiXCR and keeps one entry per CDR3 protein. The sample yields tens of thousands of distinct CDR3 sequences, nearly 6.5% seen once. The data originate from a study of spatial heterogeneity in lung cancer. This CDR3 region has 12 residues. The V and J ends lost 5 bases and 5 bases respectively, with 13 bases between them. The germline V gene encodes CDR1 DFQATT and CDR2 SNEGSKA (reference sequence). Specified time point: sample taken at primary tumor resection. This receptor was identified in a female donor with early-stage non-small cell lung cancer. This chain links TRBV20-1 with TRBJ2-7, with a possible D match to TRBD2 (6 bases). The sample in question was PBMCs, obtained at surgery. This CDR3 is CSARKDYHEQYF. CDR3 sequence (DNA): TGCAGTGCTCGGAAGGACTACCACGAGCAGTACTTC.